This TCR beta chain was sequenced for a study of T cells after yellow fever vaccination. Study background: Fractions of limited cellularity were prepared by means of SMART-Seq v4 Ultra Low Input. Study observations and caveats: Repertoires sorted by FACS could include abundant clonotypes that are contaminants from the bulk population. Post-booster reappearance was seen for most primary-vaccination clones (just under 97% CD4, around 89% CD8).

They built TCR cDNA with 5'RACE template switching, a step that put in a universal primer site and UMIs. TCRdb fed the 5' RACE reads into MiXCR, producing one record per CDR3 protein. This sample carries about 74,000 distinct CDR3 sequences, 7.1% of them seen once, and the ten largest clones take around 32%. About this clonotype itself: Antigen specificity is unknown.

Germline V gene sequence: CDR1 MNHNS, CDR2 SASEGT. The CDR3 is 14 residues long. V lost 6 bases to trimming and J lost 8 bases; unmatched junction nucleotides: 8. The TCR originated in a man between 18 and 29 years old who received the YFV17D yellow fever vaccine. This chain connects TRBV6-1 to TRBJ2-1; TRBD2 agrees at 9 bases. The source material was CD8+ T cells sorted from PBMCs, sampled 5 days after the first yellow fever vaccination. CDR3 protein: CASSSGGPRDEQFF. CDR3 DNA: TGTGCCAGCAGCAGCGGGGGGCCGAGGGATGAGCAGTTCTTC.